These T cell receptor beta chains were read from a single sample in a study of cytomegalovirus exposure and HLA in healthy donors. Generated by immunoSEQ multiplex PCR, the TCRdb table keeps only in-frame clones and is missing some. Of 100,000 to 150,000 clones listed, around 82% were seen once; the top ten hold around 3.5%. The sample taken for sequencing was PBMCs. The receptors derive from a woman aged 40 to 55 in good health and CMV-seropositive. CDR3s leave out the opening cysteine and the closing phenylalanine or tryptophan.

cdr3_length	v_call	cdr3_aa
13	TRBV9	ASSAGTSGTDTQY
10	TRBV7-3	ASSLWGGEQF
10	TRBV6-1	ASSWQGYEQY
12	TRBV5-1	ASSLGQGAFGYT
14	TRBV7-9	ASSLKGVSGGETQY
11	TRBV30	AWSGTSRETQY
13	TRBV30	AWDGTSGMVGTQY
13	TRBV30	AWGPREGLRYEQF
13	TRBV5-1	ASSLNRVGAYGYT
11	TRBV25-1	ASSENRGYGYT
13	TRBV5-3	ARSLEAAFYNEQF
12	TRBV11-3	ASRKQGSNTEAF
11	TRBV10-3	AIRKTVNTEAF
10	TRBV10-2	ASRGQGHEQY
11	TRBV29-1	SVEVRQGAEQY
9	TRBV5-1	ASSFGRGAF
12	TRBV5-1	ASSRGAQGETQY
13	TRBV25-1	ASSEGLARTDTQY
14	TRBV6-1	ASSEAQTSGLNEQF
10	TRBV7-9	ASSFGYNEQF
10	TRBV29-1	SVREGYNEQF
10	TRBV5-3	ARSLQGDGYT
13	TRBV27	ASSDPPGKDTEAF
13	TRBV19	ASSIAGARFEPQH
12	TRBV2	ASRTGLAGGPPY